This entry concerns a single T cell receptor beta chain. Germline V CDR1 and CDR2: LNHDA, SQIVND (reference sequence). CDR3 length: 16 residues. Trimming removed 9 bases from V and 4 bases from J, with 21 bases in between. This sample is drawn from a study of T cells in Graves' hyperthyroidism and ophthalmopathy. The CDR3 regions of TCR beta were amplified from RNA transcripts. HTBI primers were the set used in a first-round RT-PCR of the TCR CDR3. Via MiXCR, TCRdb re-called the multiplex PCR reads, giving one row per CDR3 protein. This sample has about 680,000 distinct CDR3 sequences, with 30% to 40% found just once.

Sequencing was done on a sample of blood. This TCR came from a woman in her 40s with Graves' hyperthyroidism. This rearrangement joins TRBV19 to TRBJ2-2, with a possible D match to TRBD2 (7 bases). CDR3 sequence reads: CASSQGGGPFTGELFF. As DNA, the CDR3 is TGTGCCAGCAGCCAAGGGGGGGGCCCTTTCACCGGGGAGCTGTTTTTT.